This T cell receptor (beta chain) is drawn from a study of T cell clonotyping in hematopoietic cell transplantation. TCRdb's table, derived via immunoSEQ multiplex PCR, lists solely in-frame clones and lacks some. There are roughly 12,000 clones in the sample; under 75% occur only once, and around 15% lies in the top ten. The study, taken as a whole, reports: Pathologically expanded recipient clonotypes increased progressively from day 30 to day 180 as diversity fell. Cells were unsorted, so CD4 and CD8 contributions were not separated.

V gave up 4 bases and J gave up 3 bases, with 16 bases separating them. Germline CDR1 and CDR2: SGHDT and YYEEEE. The CDR3 length is 15 residues. As to this clone: Antigen specificity is unknown.

Recipients were bled about 28 days pretransplant and at posttransplant days 30, 100, 180. The V call is TRBV5-6, the J call TRBJ1-1, with a tentative D call TRBD1 (5 bases). The sequence derives from a male patient between 55 and 70 years old who had an allogeneic stem cell transplant from an unrelated donor, so the T cells may come from the graft donor. Some clones in this sample may be carry-over from other donors' samples. This specimen consisted of peripheral blood mononuclear cells, obtained 180 days after allogeneic stem cell transplant. In nucleotides, the CDR3 is TGTGCCAGCAGCCGCGCGTCAGGGAAGTACACTGAAGCTTTCTTT. It translates to CASSRASGKYTEAFF.